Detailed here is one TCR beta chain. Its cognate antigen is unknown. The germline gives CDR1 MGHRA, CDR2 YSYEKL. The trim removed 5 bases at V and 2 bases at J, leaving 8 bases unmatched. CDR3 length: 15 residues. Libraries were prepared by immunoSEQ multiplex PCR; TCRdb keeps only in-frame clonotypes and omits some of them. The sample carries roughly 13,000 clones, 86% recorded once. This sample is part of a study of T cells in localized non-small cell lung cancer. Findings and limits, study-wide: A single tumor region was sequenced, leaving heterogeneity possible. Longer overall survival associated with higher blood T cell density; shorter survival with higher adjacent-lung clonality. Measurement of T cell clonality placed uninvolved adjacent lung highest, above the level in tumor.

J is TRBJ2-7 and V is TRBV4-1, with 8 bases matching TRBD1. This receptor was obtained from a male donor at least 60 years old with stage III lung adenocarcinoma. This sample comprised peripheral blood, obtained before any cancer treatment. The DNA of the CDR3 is TGCGCCAGCAGCGGGCCCGGGACAGGTACCTACGAGCAGTACTTC. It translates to CASSGPGTGTYEQYF.